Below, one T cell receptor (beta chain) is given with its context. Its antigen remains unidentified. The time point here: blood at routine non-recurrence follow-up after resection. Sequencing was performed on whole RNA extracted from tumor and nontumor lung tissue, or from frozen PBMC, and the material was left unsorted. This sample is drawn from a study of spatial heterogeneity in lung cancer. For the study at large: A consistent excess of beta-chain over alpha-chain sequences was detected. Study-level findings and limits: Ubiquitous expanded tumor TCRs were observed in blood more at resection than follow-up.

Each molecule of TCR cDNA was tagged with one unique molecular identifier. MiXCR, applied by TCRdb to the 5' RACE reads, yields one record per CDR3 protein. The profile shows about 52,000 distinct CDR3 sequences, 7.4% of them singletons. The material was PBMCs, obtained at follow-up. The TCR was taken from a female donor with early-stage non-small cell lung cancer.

The CDR3 spells CASSNGGGSYEQYF. The DNA for the CDR3 is TGTGCCAGTAGTAACGGGGGAGGCTCCTACGAGCAGTACTTC. The chain links TRBV19 to TRBJ2-7, with D perhaps TRBD2 (6 bases). The CDR3 is 14 amino acids. Between the trimmed V and J ends, which lost 4 bases and 0 bases, there was a span of 10 bases. Germline loops: CDR1 LNHDA, CDR2 SQIVND (reference sequence).